These 15 T cell receptor beta chains were all obtained from the same sample, sequenced in a study of T cells after yellow fever vaccination. Each CDR3 protein is one row after TCRdb ran MiXCR on the 5' RACE reads. The sample yields about 240,000 distinct CDR3 sequences, less than 9% seen once. Source: CD4+ T cells sorted from PBMCs, taken 15 days after the yellow fever booster vaccination. Source of these receptors: a man aged 25-45 years who received the YFV17D yellow fever vaccine.

There are many counts of this clonotype. CDR3 in amino acids: CASMGQGYTGELFF. CDR3 nucleotides: TGTGCCAGCATGGGACAGGGATACACCGGGGAGCTGTTTTTT. The gene calls are TRBV2 and TRBJ2-2, with 9 bases aligning to TRBD1. The CDR3 has 14 residues. Germline CDR1 is SNHLY and CDR2 is FYNNEI. V was pared by 7 bases and J by 3 bases, with 3 bases of the junction left unmatched.

The table lists this clonotype with many counts. This sequence joins TRBV5-1 and TRBJ2-2, with a possible D match to TRBD1 (6 bases). This CDR3 has 15 residues. Per the germline V gene, CDR1 is SGHRS and CDR2 is YFSETQ. V was pared by 4 bases and J by 7 bases, with 17 bases between. In DNA form, the CDR3 reads TGCGCCAGCAGCACGAGCCCCGACAGGAGCGGGGAGCTGTTTTTT. It translates to CASSTSPDRSGELFF.

V and J are TRBV7-9 and TRBJ1-3, with D possibly matching TRBD1 (5 bases). The CDR3 is 15 residues long. Trimming shortened V by 3 bases and J by 2 bases, and 11 bases separated the two germline ends. Germline CDR1 and CDR2: SEHNR and FQNEAQ (reference sequence). The CDR3 reads CASSLRETAGNTIYF. The CDR3, as DNA: TGTGCCAGCAGCTTGAGGGAGACAGCTGGAAACACCATATATTTT. The variable domain in full, completed from reference TRBV7-9 and TRBJ1-3, reads DTGVSQNPRHKITKRGQNVTFRCDPISEHNRLYWYRQTLGQGPEFLTYFQNEAQLEKSRLLSDRFSAERPKGSFSTLEIQRTEQGDSAMYLCASSLRETAGNTIYFGEGSWLTVV.

This clonotype was recorded many times. The chain couples TRBV24-1 to TRBJ2-7; D is unclear. The CDR3 is made up of 14 amino acids. V was pared by 3 bases and J by 2 bases, with 10 bases between. Germline-derived CDR1 and CDR2 are KGHDR and SFDVKD. CDR3 loop: CATSDRTDTYEQYF. In nucleotides, the CDR3 is TGTGCCACCAGTGATAGGACGGATACCTACGAGCAGTACTTC.

This clonotype was observed at least ten times. This chain joins TRBV29-1 and TRBJ2-3; 9 bases fit TRBD2. CDR3 length equals 14 residues. V gave up 5 bases and J gave up 4 bases; unmatched junction bases: 7. Germline values: CDR1 SQVTM, CDR2 ANQGSEA. The CDR3 coding sequence is TGCAGCGTTCCCTCTAGCGGGACTTCAGATACGCAGTATTTT. Amino acids: CSVPSSGTSDTQYF.

This clonotype was found a few times. The V and J genes are TRBV7-2 and TRBJ2-1, with D possibly TRBD1 on 6 matching bases. V lost 3 bases, J lost 1 base, and 10 bases lay in between. Germline V gene sequence: CDR1 SGHTA, CDR2 FQGNSA. The CDR3 length is 15 residues. The CDR3 DNA sequence: TGTGCCAGCAGCTTCAGGGACAATTCCTACAATGAGCAGTTCTTC. It translates to CASSFRDNSYNEQFF.

This clonotype has a count of ten or more. The chain links TRBV18 to TRBJ1-5; D not certain. The CDR3 contains 13 residues. The germline V and J ends were trimmed by 1 base and 5 bases, with 6 bases remaining between them. Germline CDR1 is KGHSH and CDR2 is LQKENI. The CDR3 DNA follows: TGTGCCAGCTCACCACATTCCGATCAGCCCCAGCATTTT. It yields the protein CASSPHSDQPQHF. The full variable domain, completed using reference TRBV18 and TRBJ1-5, is NAGVMQNPRHLVRRRGQEARLRCSPMKGHSHVYWYRQLPEEGLKFMVYLQKENIIDESGMPKERFSAEFPKEGPSILRIQQVVRGDSAAYFCASSPHSDQPQHFGDGTRLSIL.

The chain joins TRBV18 to TRBJ2-5; a weak D match, TRBD1 (5 bases). The V and J ends lost 3 bases and 1 base respectively, with 9 bases between them. Germline CDR1 and CDR2: KGHSH and LQKENI. The CDR3 totals 14 residues. The CDR3 coding sequence is TGTGCCAGCTCACCTACGACAGTCCAAGAGACCCAGTACTTC. It is translated as CASSPTTVQETQYF.

This clonotype was found many times. The rearrangement links TRBV28 to TRBJ2-5, with 9 bases aligning to TRBD1. J was trimmed by 1 base and V by 5 bases; bases with no gene match: 5. The CDR3 length is 15 residues. Germline-derived CDR1 and CDR2 are MDHEN and SYDVKM. CDR3 nucleotide sequence: TGTGCCAGCAGTCACAGGGGGCAAATCCAAGAGACCCAGTACTTC. Encoded protein: CASSHRGQIQETQYF.

At least ten counts were recorded for this clonotype. This chain uses TRBV2 with TRBJ2-2; no reliable D call. CDR3 length equals 14 residues. Germline loops: CDR1 SNHLY, CDR2 FYNNEI. V was pared by 2 bases and J by 3 bases, with 7 bases between. CDR3 protein: CASSEIRYTGELFF. As DNA, the CDR3 is TGTGCCAGCAGTGAAATCCGGTACACCGGGGAGCTGTTTTTT.

This clonotype was seen at least ten times. J is TRBJ2-7 and V is TRBV27; no reliable D call. The CDR3 contains 15 residues. V was pared by 0 bases and J by 3 bases, with 12 bases between. In germline, CDR1 is MNHEY, CDR2 SMNVEV (reference sequence). The CDR3 is CASSLSGGSDYEQYF. The CDR3 DNA reads TGTGCCAGCAGTTTATCTGGCGGATCGGACTACGAGCAGTACTTC.

The J gene is TRBJ2-7, the V gene TRBV10-3; perhaps TRBD1 as D (7 bases). This CDR3 comprises 15 residues. V was clipped by 8 bases and J by 3 bases, with 20 bases between them. Per the germline V gene, CDR1 is ENHRY and CDR2 is SYGVKD. The chain's CDR3 is CAIGGQGESFYEQYF. As DNA, the CDR3 is TGTGCCATCGGAGGGCAGGGGGAGTCTTTCTACGAGCAGTACTTC.

In this sample, this clonotype turned up many times. The chain joins TRBV29-1 to TRBJ2-7; D ambiguous. Per the germline V gene, CDR1 is SQVTM and CDR2 is ANQGSEA. Trimming pared 6 bases from V and 0 bases from J, leaving 12 bases between. The CDR3 consists of 13 residues. Here the CDR3 DNA reads TGCAGCGTAGGTGGGATGAGCTCCTACGAGCAGTACTTC. It translates to CSVGGMSSYEQYF.

This clonotype turned up a few times. The chain carries TRBV6-2 or TRBV6-3 and TRBJ2-7, with 8 bases lining up with TRBD2. J was trimmed by 3 bases and V by 2 bases; bases with no gene match: 6. Germline CDR1 MNHEY, CDR2 SVGEGT. CDR3 length equals 15 residues. CDR3 sequence: CASSYRAGDFYEQYF. Here the CDR3 DNA reads TGTGCCAGCAGTTACCGAGCGGGAGACTTCTACGAGCAGTACTTC.

Ten or more counts support this clonotype. V and J are TRBV29-1 and TRBJ2-3, with unresolved D. This CDR3 has 13 amino acids. Looked up from germline, CDR1 is SQVTM and CDR2 is ANQGSEA. With 5 bases removed from V and 0 bases from J, the gap between germline ends came to 9 bases. CDR3 sequence reads: CSVLPQSTDTQYF. CDR3 sequence (DNA): TGCAGCGTTTTACCGCAGAGCACAGATACGCAGTATTTT.